This T cell receptor (beta chain) was captured by sequencing in a study of CD8+ T cells in alopecia areata. Study results and limitations: On tofacitinib, scalp clonality and expanded CD8+ clones among top 100 fell significantly.

This clone has only a few counts. Its antigen remains unknown. This sample's treatment: oral pan-JAK inhibitor, 5-10 mg twice daily. V lost 5 bases to trimming and J lost 9 bases; unmatched junction nucleotides: 10. CDR3 length: 17 amino acids. Per the germline V gene, CDR1 is MNHEY and CDR2 is SMNVEV (reference sequence). Extraction of RNA preceded its reverse transcription into cDNA, which served as the sequencing template. Using immunoSEQ multiplex PCR, the repertoire was profiled, and TCRdb retains in-frame clones only, with some absent. The table shows some 240,000 clones, with roughly 56% occurring only once.

The rearrangement links TRBV27 to TRBJ2-1; TRBD2 matches 16 bases. The sequence was obtained from a human donor with alopecia areata. The sequencing here drew on CD4+ T cells sorted from blood, taken at week 4, from a patient treated with tofacitinib. This chain's CDR3 is CASSPGTSGGARREQFF. DNA of the CDR3: TGTGCCAGCAGTCCAGGGACTAGCGGGGGGGCCAGACGTGAGCAGTTCTTC.